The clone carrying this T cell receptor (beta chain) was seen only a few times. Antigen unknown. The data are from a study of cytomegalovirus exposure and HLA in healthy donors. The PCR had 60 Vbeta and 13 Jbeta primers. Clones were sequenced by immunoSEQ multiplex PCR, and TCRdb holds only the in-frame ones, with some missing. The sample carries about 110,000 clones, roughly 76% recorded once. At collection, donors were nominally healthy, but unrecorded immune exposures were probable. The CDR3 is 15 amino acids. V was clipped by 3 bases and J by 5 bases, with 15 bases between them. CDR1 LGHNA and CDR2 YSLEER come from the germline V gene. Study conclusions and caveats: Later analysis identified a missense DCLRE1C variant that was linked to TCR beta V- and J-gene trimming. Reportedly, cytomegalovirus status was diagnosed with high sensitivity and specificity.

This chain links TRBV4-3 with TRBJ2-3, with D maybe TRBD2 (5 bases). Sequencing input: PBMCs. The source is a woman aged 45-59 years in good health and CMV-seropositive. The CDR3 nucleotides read TGCGCCAGCAGCCACCCGGGGTCCGGCGGAGATACGCAGTATTTT. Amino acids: CASSHPGSGGDTQYF.